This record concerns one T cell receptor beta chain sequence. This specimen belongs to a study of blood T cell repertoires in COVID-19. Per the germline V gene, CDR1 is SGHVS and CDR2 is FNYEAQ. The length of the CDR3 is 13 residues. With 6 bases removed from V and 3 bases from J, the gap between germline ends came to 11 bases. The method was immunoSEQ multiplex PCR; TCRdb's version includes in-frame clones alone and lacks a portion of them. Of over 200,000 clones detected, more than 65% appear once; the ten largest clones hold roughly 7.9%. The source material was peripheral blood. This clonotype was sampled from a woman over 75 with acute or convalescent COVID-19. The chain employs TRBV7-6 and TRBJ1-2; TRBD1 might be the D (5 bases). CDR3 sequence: CASSPDRYYGYTF. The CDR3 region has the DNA TGTGCCAGCAGTCCAGACAGATACTATGGCTACACCTTC.